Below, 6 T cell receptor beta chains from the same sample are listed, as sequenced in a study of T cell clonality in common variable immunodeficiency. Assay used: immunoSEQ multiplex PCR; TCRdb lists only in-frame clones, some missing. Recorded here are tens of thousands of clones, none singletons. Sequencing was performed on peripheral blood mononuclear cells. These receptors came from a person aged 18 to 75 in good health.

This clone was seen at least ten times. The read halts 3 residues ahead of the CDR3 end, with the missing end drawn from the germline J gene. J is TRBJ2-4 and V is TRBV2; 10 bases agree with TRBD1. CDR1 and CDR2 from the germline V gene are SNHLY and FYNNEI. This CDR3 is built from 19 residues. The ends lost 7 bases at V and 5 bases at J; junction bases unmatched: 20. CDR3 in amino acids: CASTLIRDRGPLVQNIQYF. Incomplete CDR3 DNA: TGTGCCAGCACCCTGATCCGGGACAGGGGTCCCCTGGTACAAAACATT.

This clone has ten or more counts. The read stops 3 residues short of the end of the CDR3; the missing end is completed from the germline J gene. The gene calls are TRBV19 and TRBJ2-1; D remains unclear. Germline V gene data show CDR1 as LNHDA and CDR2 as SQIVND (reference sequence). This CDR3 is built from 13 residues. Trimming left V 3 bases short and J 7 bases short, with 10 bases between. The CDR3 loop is CASSILNGNEQFF. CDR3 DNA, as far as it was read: TGTGCCAGTAGTATTCTAAACGGGAATGAG.

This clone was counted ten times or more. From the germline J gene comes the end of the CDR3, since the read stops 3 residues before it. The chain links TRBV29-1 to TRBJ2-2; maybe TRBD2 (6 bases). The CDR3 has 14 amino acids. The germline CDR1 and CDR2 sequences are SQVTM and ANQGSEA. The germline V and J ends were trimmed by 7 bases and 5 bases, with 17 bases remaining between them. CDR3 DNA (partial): TGCAGCGGGGGGTTCGGGGGTCTGACCGGGGAG. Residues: CSGGFGGLTGE. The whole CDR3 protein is CSGGFGGLTGELFF.

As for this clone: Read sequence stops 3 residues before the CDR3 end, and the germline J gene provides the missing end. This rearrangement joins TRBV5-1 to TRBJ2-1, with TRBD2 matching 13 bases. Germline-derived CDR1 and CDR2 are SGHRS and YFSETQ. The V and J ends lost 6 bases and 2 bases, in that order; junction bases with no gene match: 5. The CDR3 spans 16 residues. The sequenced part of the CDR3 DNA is TGCGCCAGCAAACTAGCGGGGGGGTCCGCCTACAATGAG. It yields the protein CASKLAGGSAYNE. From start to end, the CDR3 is CASKLAGGSAYNEQFF.

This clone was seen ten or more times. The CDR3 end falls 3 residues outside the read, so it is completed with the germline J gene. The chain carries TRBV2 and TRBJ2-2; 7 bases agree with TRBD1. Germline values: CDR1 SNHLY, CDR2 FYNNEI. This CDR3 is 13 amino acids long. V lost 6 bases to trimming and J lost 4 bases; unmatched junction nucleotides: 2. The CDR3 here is CASRGQRTGELFF. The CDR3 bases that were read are TGTGCCAGCAGGGGACAGCGCACCGGGGAG.

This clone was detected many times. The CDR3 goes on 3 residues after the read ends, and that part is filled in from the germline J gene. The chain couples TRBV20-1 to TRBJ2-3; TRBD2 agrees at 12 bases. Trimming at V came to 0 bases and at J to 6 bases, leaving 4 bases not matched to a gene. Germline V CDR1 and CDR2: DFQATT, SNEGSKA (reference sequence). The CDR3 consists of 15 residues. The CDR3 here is CSARDVTSGRDTQYF. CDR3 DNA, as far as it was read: TGCAGTGCTAGAGATGTTACTAGCGGGAGGGATACG.